This T cell receptor (beta chain) was sequenced in a study of early T cells in non-severe SARS-CoV-2 infection. Regarding this clonotype: The antigen remains undetermined.

The V and J ends lost 5 bases and 5 bases respectively, with 19 bases between them. Germline V gives CDR1 SGHTA, CDR2 FQGNSA. The CDR3 is 15 residues long. The study's findings and limits: The VDJdb matching leaned toward anti-spike CD8 responses and overlooked private and CD4 specificities.

Each single cDNA molecule received a unique molecular identifier. TCRdb ran MiXCR on the 5' RACE reads and lists one entry per CDR3 protein. The data show 45,000 to 50,000 distinct CDR3 sequences, roughly 5.9% seen once. Sequenced sample: whole blood. The chain carries TRBV7-2 and TRBJ2-7; perhaps TRBD1 as D (5 bases). This receptor was obtained from an adult who was a healthcare worker with PCR-confirmed SARS-CoV-2 infection or an uninfected control (not recorded which). CDR3 nucleotides: TGTGCCAGCAGCGATGTACGGCAGGGCGTCCACGAGCAGTACTTC. Translating it yields CASSDVRQGVHEQYF.